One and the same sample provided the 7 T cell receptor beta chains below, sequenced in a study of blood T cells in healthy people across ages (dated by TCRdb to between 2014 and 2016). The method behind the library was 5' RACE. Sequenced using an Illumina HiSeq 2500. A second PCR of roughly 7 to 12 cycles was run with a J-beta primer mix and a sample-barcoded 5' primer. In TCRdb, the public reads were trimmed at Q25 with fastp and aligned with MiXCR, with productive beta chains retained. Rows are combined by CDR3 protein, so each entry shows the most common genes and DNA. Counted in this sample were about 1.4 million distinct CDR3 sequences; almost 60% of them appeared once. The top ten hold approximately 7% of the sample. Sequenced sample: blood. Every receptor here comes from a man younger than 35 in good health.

The CDR3 spells CSARDPGPQGGYTF. In DNA, the CDR3 is TGCAGTGCTAGAGACCCGGGGCCACAGGGCGGCTACACCTTC. V is TRBV20-1 and J is TRBJ1-2, with D perhaps TRBD1 (6 bases). The V end was cut by 0 bases, the J end by 8 bases, with 16 bases between. The CDR3 sequence is 14 residues long. Germline V gene sequence: CDR1 DFQATT, CDR2 SNEGSKA (reference sequence).

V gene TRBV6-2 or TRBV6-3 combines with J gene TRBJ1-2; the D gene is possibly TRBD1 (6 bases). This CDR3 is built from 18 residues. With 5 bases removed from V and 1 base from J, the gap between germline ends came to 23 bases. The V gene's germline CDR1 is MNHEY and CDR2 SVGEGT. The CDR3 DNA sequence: TGTGCCAGCAGTCCACCCTTCCTCCGGCAGGGGCATAACTATGGCTACACCTTC. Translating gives CASSPPFLRQGHNYGYTF.

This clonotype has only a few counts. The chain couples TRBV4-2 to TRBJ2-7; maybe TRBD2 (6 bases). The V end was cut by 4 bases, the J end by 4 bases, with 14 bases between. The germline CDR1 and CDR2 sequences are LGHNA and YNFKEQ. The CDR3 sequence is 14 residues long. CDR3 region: CASSPRRGGYEQYF. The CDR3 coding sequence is TGTGCCAGCAGCCCCCGGCGGGGAGGATACGAGCAGTACTTC.

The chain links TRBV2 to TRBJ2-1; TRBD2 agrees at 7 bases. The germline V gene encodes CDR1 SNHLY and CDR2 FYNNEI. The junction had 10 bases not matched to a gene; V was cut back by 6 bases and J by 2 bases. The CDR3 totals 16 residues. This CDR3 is CASRNFSGLPYNEQFF. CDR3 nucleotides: TGTGCCAGCAGAAATTTTAGCGGGCTTCCCTACAATGAGCAGTTCTTC.

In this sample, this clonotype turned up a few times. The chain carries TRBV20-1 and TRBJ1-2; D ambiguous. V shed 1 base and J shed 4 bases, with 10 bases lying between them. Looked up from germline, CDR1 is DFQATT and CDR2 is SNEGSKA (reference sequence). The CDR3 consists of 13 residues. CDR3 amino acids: CSARVGAPYGYTF. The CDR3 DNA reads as TGCAGTGCTAGAGTAGGAGCGCCCTATGGCTACACCTTC.

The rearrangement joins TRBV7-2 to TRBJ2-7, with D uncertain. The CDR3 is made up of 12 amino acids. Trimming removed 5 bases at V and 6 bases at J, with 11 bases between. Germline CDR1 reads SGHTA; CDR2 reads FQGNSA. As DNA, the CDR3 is TGTGCCAGCAGCACGGACCTCCCCGAGCAGTACTTC. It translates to CASSTDLPEQYF.

In DNA, the CDR3 is TGTGCCATCAGATCGACAGGGGGCTATAACGGGGAGCAGTACTTC. As protein: CAIRSTGGYNGEQYF. V gene TRBV10-3 combines with J gene TRBJ2-4; 10 positions match TRBD1. The germline CDR1 and CDR2 sequences are ENHRY and SYGVKD. Trimming took 6 bases from V and 13 from J; bases not matched to a gene: 15. The CDR3 is made up of 15 amino acids.